Listed below are T cell receptor beta chains from one sample, sequenced in a study of T cells after yellow fever vaccination. Each CDR3 protein is one row after TCRdb ran MiXCR on the 5' RACE reads. This sample yields approximately 93,000 distinct CDR3 sequences, of which 4.5% to 6% are seen a single time; about 41% belongs to the top ten. This specimen consisted of CD8+ T cells sorted from PBMCs, obtained 10 days after the yellow fever booster vaccination. These receptors all come from a man between 18 and 29 years old who received the YFV17D yellow fever vaccine. Both conserved end residues are part of each CDR3. A D gene is named only where the DNA matches it firmly. Expanded clones get a size class; other rows say once, few or many, or leave the size out.

d_gene	abundance	v_gene	j_gene	CDR3aa	CDR3nt
NA	few	TRBV6-5	TRBJ1-5	CASSYSAPGGNQPQHF	TGTGCCAGCAGTTACTCGGCACCCGGGGGAAATCAGCCCCAGCATTTT
NA	few	TRBV29-1	TRBJ2-5	CSVGGTGERETQYF	TGCAGCGTGGGAGGAACAGGGGAAAGGGAGACCCAGTACTTC
NA	few	TRBV6-5	TRBJ2-5	CASSYGGWETQYF	TGTGCCAGCAGTTACGGGGGGTGGGAGACCCAGTACTTC
TRBD1	many	TRBV6-5	TRBJ2-2	CASSYPRTTGRAGELFF	TGTGCCAGCAGTTACCCCCGAACGACAGGGCGGGCCGGGGAGCTGTTTTTT
NA	few	TRBV6-6	TRBJ2-3	CASSTQGTQYF	TGTGCCAGCAGTACCCAGGGTACGCAGTATTTT
NA	NA	TRBV29-1	TRBJ2-3	CSVVQGRTDTQYF	TGCAGCGTCGTACAGGGTCGTACCGATACGCAGTATTTT
NA	many	TRBV7-2	TRBJ2-7	CASSTVGSYEQYF	TGTGCCAGCAGCACAGTGGGTTCCTACGAGCAGTACTTC
TRBD1	many	TRBV4-1	TRBJ1-2	CASSQVRTGNYGYTF	TGCGCCAGCAGCCAAGTGAGGACAGGGAACTATGGCTACACCTTC
NA	NA	TRBV7-9	TRBJ2-3	CASSLINDPGLGDTQYF	TGTGCCAGCAGCTTAATTAACGATCCGGGGCTCGGAGATACGCAGTATTTT
TRBD2	NA	TRBV4-1	TRBJ2-7	CASSHRTSGGANEQYF	TGCGCCAGCAGCCACAGGACTAGCGGGGGGGCCAATGAGCAGTACTTC
NA	many	TRBV25-1	TRBJ1-6	CASSWRNLKGNSPLHF	TGTGCCAGCAGTTGGCGGAACCTAAAGGGGAATTCACCCCTCCACTTT
TRBD2	NA	TRBV7-6	TRBJ2-1	CASSSPLAGGPDNEQFF	TGTGCCAGCAGCTCACCCCTAGCGGGGGGGCCGGACAATGAGCAGTTCTTC
NA	few	TRBV19	TRBJ1-5	CASSIAGFGNQPQHF	TGTGCCAGTAGTATAGCCGGGTTTGGCAATCAGCCCCAGCATTTT